This entry concerns a single TCR beta chain. The antigen is undetermined. This sample is drawn from a study of identical twins. Germline V gene data show CDR1 as SGHDT and CDR2 as YYEEEE. Trimming stripped 6 bases from V and 1 base from J, with 18 bases between. CDR3 length equals 16 residues. Study-wide results and caveats: There is a chance that invariant MAIT and iNKT cells partially muddied zero-insertion analyses.

TCRdb re-called the 5' RACE reads with MiXCR, one entry per CDR3 protein. The profile shows roughly 1.6 million distinct CDR3 sequences, under 35% of them singletons. Sequencing used cord blood. The gene calls are TRBV5-6 and TRBJ2-3; D is possibly TRBD1 (6 bases). The clonotype was recovered from a newborn girl in good health. CDR3 region: CASTQRGGPRTDTQYF. Written as DNA, the CDR3 is TGTGCCAGCACCCAACGAGGGGGACCACGCACAGATACGCAGTATTTT.